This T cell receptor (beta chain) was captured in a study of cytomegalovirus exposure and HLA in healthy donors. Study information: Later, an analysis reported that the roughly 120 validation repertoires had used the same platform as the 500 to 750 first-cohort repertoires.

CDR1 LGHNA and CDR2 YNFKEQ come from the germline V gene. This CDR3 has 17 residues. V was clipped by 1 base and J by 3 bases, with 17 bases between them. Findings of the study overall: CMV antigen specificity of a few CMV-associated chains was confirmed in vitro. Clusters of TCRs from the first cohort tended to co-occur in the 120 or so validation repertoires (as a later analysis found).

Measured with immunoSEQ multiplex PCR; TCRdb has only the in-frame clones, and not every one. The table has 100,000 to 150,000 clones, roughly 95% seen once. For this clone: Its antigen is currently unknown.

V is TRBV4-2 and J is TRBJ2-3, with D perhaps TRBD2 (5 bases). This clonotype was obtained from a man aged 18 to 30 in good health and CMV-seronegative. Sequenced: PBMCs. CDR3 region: CASSQAQMEAWTDTQYF. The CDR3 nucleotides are TGTGCCAGCAGCCAAGCCCAAATGGAGGCGTGGACAGATACGCAGTATTTT.